The present TCR beta chain was sequenced within a study of cytomegalovirus exposure and HLA in healthy donors. Only in-frame clones appear in the TCRdb table, and some are missing; sequencing was by immunoSEQ multiplex PCR. The sample shows 150,000 to 200,000 clones, 80% to 85% of them seen only once. V was shortened by 3 bases and J by 5 bases, with 10 bases between the two germline ends. The CDR3 covers 13 residues. Germline CDR1 is SGHTA and CDR2 is FQGTGA. The sequencing sample was made of PBMCs. The TCR originated in a woman under 30 in good health and CMV-seropositive. The chain links TRBV7-3 to TRBJ1-1; D not certain. The CDR3 DNA reads TGTGCCAGCAGCTTCGGCAGGATTACTGAAGCTTTCTTT. Its translation: CASSFGRITEAFF.